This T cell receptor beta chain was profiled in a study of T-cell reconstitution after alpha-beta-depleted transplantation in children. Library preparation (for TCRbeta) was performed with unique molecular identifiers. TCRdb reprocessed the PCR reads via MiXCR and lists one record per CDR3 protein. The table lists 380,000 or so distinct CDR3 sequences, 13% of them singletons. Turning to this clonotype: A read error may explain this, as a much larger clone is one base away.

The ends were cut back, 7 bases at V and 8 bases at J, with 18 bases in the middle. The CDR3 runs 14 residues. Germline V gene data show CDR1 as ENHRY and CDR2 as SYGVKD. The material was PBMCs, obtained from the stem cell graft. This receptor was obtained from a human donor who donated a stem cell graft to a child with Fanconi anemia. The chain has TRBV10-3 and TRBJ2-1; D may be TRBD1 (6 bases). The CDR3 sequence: CAITTGAGDHEQFF. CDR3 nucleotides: TGTGCCATCACCACCGGGGCAGGGGACCATGAGCAGTTCTTC.